One sample yielded the 14 T cell receptor beta chains listed below, sequenced in a study of cytomegalovirus exposure and HLA in healthy donors. Primers included in the PCR were 60 Vbeta and 13 Jbeta primers. Clones were sequenced by immunoSEQ multiplex PCR, and TCRdb holds only the in-frame ones, with some missing. The table has around 97,000 clones, 73% seen once. Source material: PBMCs. Receptors were obtained from a man aged 35-49 years in good health and CMV-seronegative.

This chain uses TRBV5-1 with TRBJ2-3; 9 bases map to TRBD1. Germline values: CDR1 SGHRS, CDR2 YFSETQ. Unmatched junction bases numbered 8, after V lost 5 bases and J lost 4 bases. There are 15 residues in the CDR3. The chain's CDR3 is CASRAGTGSSDTQYF. The CDR3 DNA is TGCGCCAGCAGAGCCGGGACAGGGTCTTCAGATACGCAGTATTTT.

This clone has more than one count but fewer than ten. No conserved phenylalanine or tryptophan is present at the end of the CDR3, so a read error is the likely explanation. The V and J genes are TRBV13 and TRBJ2-3, with 14 bases identical to TRBD2. CDR3 length: 16 residues. V trimming: 4 bases; J trimming: 3 bases; junction bases outside the gene matches: 3. Per the germline V gene, CDR1 is PRHDT and CDR2 is FYEKMQ (reference sequence). The CDR3 DNA sequence: TGTGCCAGCAGCTGGCGACTAGCGGGGGGGACAGATACGCAGTATGTT. It yields the protein CASSWRLAGGTDTQYV.

The V and J genes are TRBV28 and TRBJ1-1; D might be TRBD1 (6 bases). This CDR3 has 19 residues. Germline V gene lookup returns CDR1 MDHEN and CDR2 SYDVKM. Trimming shortened V by 6 bases and J by 0 bases, and 26 bases separated the two germline ends. CDR3: CASSRPVGGTPSMNTEAFF. Here the CDR3 DNA reads TGTGCCAGCAGCCGACCTGTAGGGGGAACCCCTTCGATGAACACTGAAGCTTTCTTT.

This clone has just one count. The chain combines TRBV28 with TRBJ1-2; D not certain. The length of the CDR3 is 12 residues. The V gene lost 5 bases and the J gene lost 3 bases, with 7 bases spanning the gap. The V gene's germline CDR1 is MDHEN and CDR2 SYDVKM. The CDR3 loop reads CASSISHYGYTF. In nucleotides, the CDR3 is TGTGCCAGCAGTATATCTCACTATGGCTACACCTTC.

This sequence joins TRBV7-6 and TRBJ1-1, with D possibly being TRBD1 (6 bases). Germline V gives CDR1 SGHVS, CDR2 FNYEAQ. V was clipped by 2 bases and J by 0 bases, with 7 bases between them. This CDR3 comprises 14 residues. The CDR3 DNA reads TGTGCCAGCAGCTTAACAGGGATGAACACTGAAGCTTTCTTT. It codes for CASSLTGMNTEAFF. Drawing the rest from reference TRBV7-6 and TRBJ1-1, the complete variable domain is GAGVSQSPRYKVTKRGQDVALRCDPISGHVSLYWYRQALGQGPEFLTYFNYEAQQDKSGLPNDRFSAERPEGSISTLTIQRTEQRDSAMYRCASSLTGMNTEAFFGQGTRLTVV.

This chain's CDR3 is CASSLRTGGGNTIYF. CDR3 coding DNA: TGCGCCAGCAGCTTGAGGACAGGCGGTGGAAACACCATATATTTT. V and J are TRBV5-1 and TRBJ1-3; 7 bases map to TRBD1. CDR3 size: 15 residues. The V and J ends lost 1 base and 3 bases, in that order; junction bases with no gene match: 4. Germline lookup yields CDR1 SGHRS and CDR2 YFSETQ. The full variable domain, its missing parts supplied by reference TRBV5-1 and TRBJ1-3, is KAGVTQTPRYLIKTRGQQVTLSCSPISGHRSVSWYQQTPGQGLQFLFEYFSETQRNKGNFPGRFSGRQFSNSRSEMNVSTLELGDSALYLCASSLRTGGGNTIYFGEGSWLTVV.

V and J are TRBV5-6 and TRBJ2-7; no clear D gene. V gave up 0 bases and J gave up 3 bases, with 7 bases separating them. Germline CDR1 SGHDT, CDR2 YYEEEE. This CDR3 contains 13 residues. The CDR3 reads CASSLVRNYEQYF. As DNA, the CDR3 is TGTGCCAGCAGCTTGGTGCGGAACTACGAGCAGTACTTC. The full variable domain, its missing parts supplied by reference TRBV5-6 and TRBJ2-7, is DAGVTQSPTHLIKTRGQQVTLRCSPKSGHDTVSWYQQALGQGPQFIFQYYEEEERQRGNFPDRFSGHQFPNYSSELNVNALLLGDSALYLCASSLVRNYEQYFGPGTRLTVT.

The chain is built from TRBV30 and TRBJ2-4; 7 bases line up with TRBD1. With V trimmed by 1 base and J by 0 bases, 6 bases remained unmatched. Germline values: CDR1 GTSNPN, CDR2 SVGIG (reference sequence). The CDR3 length is 16 residues. CDR3 sequence: CAWSDMDRLAKNIQYF. Written as DNA, the CDR3 is TGTGCCTGGAGTGATATGGACAGGTTAGCCAAAAACATTCAGTACTTC. Using reference TRBV30 and TRBJ2-4 for the parts outside the CDR3, the full variable domain is SQTIHQWPATLVQPVGSPLSLECTVEGTSNPNLYWYRQAAGRGLQLLFYSVGIGQISSEVPQNLSASRPQDRQFILSSKKLLLSDSGFYLCAWSDMDRLAKNIQYFGAGTRLSVL.

The J gene is TRBJ2-1, the V gene TRBV4-3, with TRBD2 identical over 7 bases. Germline CDR1 and CDR2: LGHNA and YSLEER. Trimming cost V 1 base and J 3 bases; bases outside gene matches: 6. The CDR3 extends over 16 amino acids. CDR3 sequence (DNA): TGCGCCAGCAGCCAAGCTCTGCGGGGGATCTACAATGAGCAGTTCTTC. Its protein is CASSQALRGIYNEQFF.

The CDR3 region is CASSLRGAYEQYF. CDR3 DNA: TGTGCCAGCAGCCTCAGGGGTGCCTACGAGCAGTACTTC. The V call is TRBV6-5, the J call TRBJ2-7; possibly TRBD1 for D (6 bases). This CDR3 spans 13 amino acids. Germline V gene lookup returns CDR1 MNHEY and CDR2 SVGAGI. Trimming left V 6 bases short and J 2 bases short, with 11 bases between.

The chain is built from TRBV28 and TRBJ1-5; D call uncertain. Trimming shortened V by 7 bases and J by 5 bases, and 12 bases separated the two germline ends. The CDR3 sequence is 13 residues long. Germline V CDR1 and CDR2: MDHEN, SYDVKM. In DNA, the CDR3 is TGTGCCAGCACCCCCCGCGGGGATCAGCCCCAGCATTTT. Its translation: CASTPRGDQPQHF.

The chain combines TRBV10-3 with TRBJ2-5; D is ambiguous. V lost 3 bases, J lost 0 bases, and 5 bases lay in between. CDR1 ENHRY and CDR2 SYGVKD come from the germline V gene. This CDR3 has 13 amino acids. DNA for the CDR3: TGTGCCATCAGTGAACTGTACCAAGAGACCCAGTACTTC. The encoded protein is CAISELYQETQYF.

This clone was picked up a small number of times. V and J are TRBV5-1 and TRBJ2-5, with D perhaps TRBD1 (5 bases). Germline V gives CDR1 SGHRS, CDR2 YFSETQ. This CDR3 has 15 residues. Trimming pared 5 bases from V and 5 bases from J, leaving 19 bases between. The CDR3 region is CASRAGPFLGETQYF. DNA for the CDR3: TGCGCCAGCAGGGCAGGGCCCTTTTTAGGGGAGACCCAGTACTTC. Based on the CDR3 plus reference TRBV5-1 and TRBJ2-5, the full variable domain is KAGVTQTPRYLIKTRGQQVTLSCSPISGHRSVSWYQQTPGQGLQFLFEYFSETQRNKGNFPGRFSGRQFSNSRSEMNVSTLELGDSALYLCASRAGPFLGETQYFGPGTRLLVL.

The genes are TRBV29-1 and TRBJ1-2; 9 bases match TRBD1. After removal of 7 bases from V and 1 base from J, the junction contained 10 bases not matched to a gene. Germline values: CDR1 SQVTM, CDR2 ANQGSEA. The CDR3 has 15 amino acids. The CDR3 DNA follows: TGCAGCGGCGGACCCGGGACAGGGTTTAACTATGGCTACACCTTC. Its translation: CSGGPGTGFNYGYTF.